Given below is one T cell receptor (beta chain) in context. No antigen is known for it. This CDR3 is 14 amino acids long. Germline V gives CDR1 SEHNR, CDR2 FQNEAQ (reference sequence). Approximately 300,000 cells per CD8+ T cell subset were flow-sorted in triplicate. The data are from a study of CXCR3-negative and CXCR3-positive naive CD8 T cells. Study-wide results and limits: Greater hydrophobicity was found in TRB CDR3s of CXCR3-positive naive cells than of CXCR3-negative naive cells. With respect to TRBV-TRBJ usage, naive CXCR3-negative and CXCR3-positive cells were similar; memory differed.

The TRB cDNA libraries were prepared by 5' RACE with UMI labels. TCRdb reprocessed the 5' RACE reads and keeps a single row for each CDR3 protein, giving no DNA. This sample's table has around 120,000 distinct CDR3 sequences. Input material: naive CXCR3+ CD8+ T cells from blood. The subset is: CD45RO-CCR7+CD27+CD95- naive CD8+ T cells expressing CXCR3 (TNR3+). The chain employs TRBV7-9 and TRBJ1-3. This sequence originates from a human donor in good health. Some clones in this sample may be carry-over from other donors' samples. CDR3 in amino acids: CASSVDSSGNTIYF.